These 20 T cell receptor beta chains were sequenced from one sample in a study of T-cell memory formation after mild COVID-19. TCRdb itself ran the 5' RACE reads through MiXCR, one entry per CDR3 protein. Of approximately 210,000 distinct CDR3 sequences in the sample, roughly a tenth were seen once. Sequencing used PBMCs or a T cell subset sorted from them (not recorded which). Receptors originate from a man between 18 and 35 years old who had mild COVID-19 (a few samples of this study predate the infection). Cell type and time point are not known.

The V gene is TRBV25-1, the J gene TRBJ1-4; D might be TRBD1 (5 bases). Trimming pared 5 bases from V and 5 bases from J, leaving 15 bases between. The CDR3 loop spans 15 amino acids. Germline CDR1 reads MGHDK; CDR2 reads SYGVNS. The DNA of the CDR3 is TGTGCCAGCAGTCTTAAGCAGGGTTTAAATGAAAAACTGTTTTTT. As protein: CASSLKQGLNEKLFF.

The V call is TRBV20-1, the J call TRBJ2-3, with 10 bases matching TRBD1. V lost 5 bases and J lost 7; bases outside the gene matches: 9. The germline V gene encodes CDR1 DFQATT and CDR2 SNEGSKA (reference sequence). The CDR3 has 14 residues. The CDR3 protein is CSACPTGGRYTQYF. The CDR3 DNA reads TGCAGTGCTTGCCCGACAGGGGGCCGATATACGCAGTATTTT.

This clonotype was seen ten or more times. The J gene is TRBJ2-1, the V gene TRBV5-1, with 8 bases matching TRBD1. V was pared by 4 bases and J by 0 bases, with 9 bases of the junction left unmatched. Germline V gene data show CDR1 as SGHRS and CDR2 as YFSETQ. This CDR3 is built from 17 residues. The CDR3 coding sequence is TGCGCCAGCAGCACAGGACAGGGATCAAGCTCCTACAATGAGCAGTTCTTC. Protein: CASSTGQGSSSYNEQFF.

This clonotype was detected a few times. The V and J genes are TRBV7-2 and TRBJ2-7; D remains ambiguous. The V gene's germline CDR1 is SGHTA and CDR2 FQGNSA. There are 14 residues in the CDR3. Trimming cost V 1 base and J 6 bases, with 13 bases left between them. The CDR3 protein is CASSLGPHRLEQYF. The CDR3 coding sequence is TGTGCCAGCAGCTTAGGGCCCCATCGGCTCGAGCAGTACTTC.

This clonotype came up a few times. In DNA, the CDR3 is TGTGCCATCAGTGGGGGAGGAGCGGGCAATGAGCAGTTCTTC. Protein: CAISGGGAGNEQFF. The chain uses TRBV10-3 and TRBJ2-1, with D perhaps matching TRBD2 (6 bases). V shed 4 bases and J shed 6 bases, with 13 bases lying between them. This CDR3 contains 14 residues. The V gene's germline CDR1 is ENHRY and CDR2 SYGVKD.

With regard to this clonotype: A read error may be the cause here, since a much bigger clone is one base away. This chain uses TRBV6-2 or TRBV6-3 with TRBJ2-5; D remains unclear. The germline V gene encodes CDR1 MNHEY and CDR2 SVGEGT. V was cut by 6 bases and J by 5 bases, with 7 bases left in between. The CDR3 is 11 residues long. CDR3 sequence reads: CASSTPETQYF. The CDR3 nucleotides read TGTGCCAGCAGCACCCCGGAGACCCAGTACTTC.

The V and J genes are TRBV29-1 and TRBJ2-7; a weak D match, TRBD2 (6 bases). V was cut by 4 bases and J by 3 bases, with 13 bases left in between. Germline V gene data show CDR1 as SQVTM and CDR2 as ANQGSEA. The CDR3 consists of 13 residues. CDR3 protein: CSVVGSYHYEQYF. The CDR3 nucleotides read TGCAGCGTTGTCGGGAGTTACCACTACGAGCAGTACTTC.

The chain carries TRBV5-1 and TRBJ1-1, with 7 bases fitting TRBD1. Per germline, CDR1 SGHRS and CDR2 YFSETQ. This CDR3 contains 15 residues. V lost 4 bases and J lost 3; bases outside the gene matches: 9. This chain's CDR3 is CASSERQGADTEAFF. The CDR3 DNA is TGCGCCAGCAGCGAAAGACAGGGAGCGGACACTGAAGCTTTCTTT.

The chain employs TRBV24-1 and TRBJ2-7; D ambiguous. There are 9 residues in the CDR3. CDR1 and CDR2 from the germline V gene are KGHDR and SFDVKD. Trimming took 12 bases from V and 6 from J, leaving 8 bases between them. CDR3 sequence reads: CAAWAEQYV. CDR3 sequence (DNA): TGTGCCGCCTGGGCCGAGCAGTACGTC.

This clonotype was counted only a few times. The chain has TRBV20-1 and TRBJ2-1; 8 positions agree with TRBD2. With V trimmed by 1 base and J by 4 bases, 12 bases remained unmatched. The CDR3 contains 17 residues. Germline CDR1 DFQATT, CDR2 SNEGSKA (reference sequence). CDR3 bases: TGCAGTGCTAGAGGCCCCCTTCTTGCGGGGGGATACAATGAGCAGTTCTTC. Residues: CSARGPLLAGGYNEQFF.

The gene calls are TRBV4-3 and TRBJ2-5; no reliable D call. The CDR3 totals 15 residues. Per germline, CDR1 LGHNA and CDR2 YSLEER. V lost 0 bases to trimming and J lost 1 base, with 9 bases between them. Here the CDR3 DNA reads TGCGCCAGCAGCCAAGATTTCACTGGCCAAGAGACCCAGTACTTC. Protein sequence: CASSQDFTGQETQYF.

This clonotype has more than one count but fewer than ten. The V gene is TRBV28, the J gene TRBJ2-7; 10 nucleotides match TRBD1. This CDR3 is 14 amino acids long. Germline V gives CDR1 MDHEN, CDR2 SYDVKM. Trimming took 6 bases from V and 4 from J; bases not matched to a gene: 6. The DNA of the CDR3 is TGTGCCAGCAGCCCTTCGGACAGGGGGTACGAGCAGTACGTC. Protein product: CASSPSDRGYEQYV.

Ten or more counts support this clonotype. The genes are TRBV5-1 and TRBJ2-1; no firm D call. CDR1 is SGHRS and CDR2 is YFSETQ in the germline V gene. The CDR3 has 13 residues. V lost 0 bases to trimming and J lost 4 bases, with 5 bases between them. The CDR3 DNA reads as TGCGCCAGCAGCTTGGATAGATACAATGAGCAGTTCTTC. Protein: CASSLDRYNEQFF.

In its sample, this clonotype was seen many times. The chain combines TRBV4-3 with TRBJ2-3; no definite D call. This CDR3 spans 13 amino acids. V was clipped by 4 bases and J by 6 bases, with 11 bases between them. Per germline, CDR1 LGHNA and CDR2 YSLEER. CDR3 bases: TGCGCCAGCAGCCGTCTTCTCACGGATACGCAGTATTTT. Its protein is CASSRLLTDTQYF.

This clonotype was seen a handful of times. V and J are TRBV5-4 and TRBJ1-1, with unresolved D. This CDR3 spans 12 amino acids. V was cut by 0 bases and J by 8 bases, with 8 bases left in between. CDR1 is SGHNT and CDR2 is YYREEE in the germline V gene (reference sequence). DNA for the CDR3: TGTGCCAGCAGCTTGGGTCCGGAGGAAGCTTTCTTT. Its translation is CASSLGPEEAFF. Full variable domain (missing parts from reference TRBV5-4 and TRBJ1-1): ETGVTQSPTHLIKTRGQQVTLRCSSQSGHNTVSWYQQALGQGPQFIFQYYREEENGRGNFPPRFSGLQFPNYSSELNVNALELDDSALYLCASSLGPEEAFFGQGTRLTVV.

The chain recombines TRBV10-3 with TRBJ2-3, with TRBD2 as a possible D gene (5 bases). The CDR3 extends over 15 amino acids. The V and J ends lost 3 bases and 6 bases respectively, with 16 bases between them. CDR1 ENHRY and CDR2 SYGVKD come from the germline V gene. The CDR3 nucleotides are TGTGCCATCAGTGATCGCGAGCCGGGGAAGGATACGCAGTATTTT. Translated: CAISDREPGKDTQYF.

The chain uses TRBV7-2 and TRBJ2-5; 7 bases agree with TRBD1. V lost 5 bases and J lost 5; bases outside the gene matches: 8. Germline lookup yields CDR1 SGHTA and CDR2 FQGNSA. This CDR3 has 14 residues. CDR3 nucleotides: TGTGCCAGCAGCCAGGGGGTGGGGTTGGAGACCCAGTACTTC. This encodes CASSQGVGLETQYF.

This clonotype was found many times. The J gene is TRBJ1-5, the V gene TRBV7-2; D gene unclear. V was clipped by 2 bases and J by 6 bases, with 5 bases between them. Germline V lookup: CDR1 SGHTA, CDR2 FQGNSA. The CDR3 sequence is 12 residues long. Here the CDR3 reads CASSLLGQPQHF. The CDR3 DNA reads as TGTGCCAGCAGCTTATTGGGTCAGCCCCAGCATTTT.

This clonotype was counted between two and nine times. The chain couples TRBV11-3 to TRBJ2-3, with 12 nucleotides matching TRBD2. The germline V gene encodes CDR1 SGHNT and CDR2 YENEEA. The ends lost 2 bases at V and 6 bases at J; junction bases unmatched: 9. The CDR3 covers 17 residues. CDR3: CASSLSLAGGPMDTQYF. As DNA, the CDR3 is TGTGCCAGCAGCTTAAGTCTAGCGGGGGGGCCGATGGATACGCAGTATTTT.

V is TRBV2 and J is TRBJ1-3; no clear D gene. V lost 5 bases and J lost 4, with 9 bases in between. This CDR3 is 13 amino acids long. The germline V gene has CDR1 SNHLY and CDR2 FYNNEI. Here the CDR3 DNA reads TGTGCCAGCAGTTACCCCGCCGGAAACACCATATATTTT. It codes for CASSYPAGNTIYF. Full variable domain (missing parts from reference TRBV2 and TRBJ1-3): EPEVTQTPSHQVTQMGQEVILRCVPISNHLYFYWYRQILGQKVEFLVSFYNNEISEKSEIFDDQFSVERPDGSNFTLKIRSTKLEDSAMYFCASSYPAGNTIYFGEGSWLTVV.